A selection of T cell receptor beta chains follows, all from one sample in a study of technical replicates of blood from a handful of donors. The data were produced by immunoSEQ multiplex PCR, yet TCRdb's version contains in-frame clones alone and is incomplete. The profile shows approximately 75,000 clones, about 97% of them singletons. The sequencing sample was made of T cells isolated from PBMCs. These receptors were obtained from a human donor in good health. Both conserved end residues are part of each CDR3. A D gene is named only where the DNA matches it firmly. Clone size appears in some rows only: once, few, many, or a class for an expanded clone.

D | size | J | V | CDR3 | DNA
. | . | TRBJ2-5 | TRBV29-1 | CSVSRTSWTQETQYF | TGCAGCGTCTCTCGCACTAGTTGGACCCAAGAGACCCAGTACTTC
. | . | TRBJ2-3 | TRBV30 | CAWGTGSLDTQYF | TGTGCCTGGGGAACAGGCTCTTTGGATACGCAGTATTTT
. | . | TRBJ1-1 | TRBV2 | CASSAIQRTEAFF | TGTGCCAGCAGTGCTATCCAGCGCACTGAAGCTTTCTTT
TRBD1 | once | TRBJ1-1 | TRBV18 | CASTPQGAREIAFF | TGTGCCAGCACCCCACAGGGGGCGCGTGAGATAGCTTTCTTT
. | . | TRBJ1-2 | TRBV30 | CAWSVGQGSGYTF | TGTGCCTGGAGTGTGGGCCAGGGTTCTGGCTACACCTTC
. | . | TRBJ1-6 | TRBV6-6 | CASSLRGSPLHF | TGTGCCAGCAGCCTCAGGGGTTCACCCCTCCACTTT
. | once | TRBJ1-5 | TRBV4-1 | CASSQERSMPQPQHF | TGCGCCAGCAGCCAAGAAAGGAGTATGCCTCAGCCCCAGCATTTT
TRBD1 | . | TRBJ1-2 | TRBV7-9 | CASSFEQGDYTF | TGTGCCAGCAGTTTTGAACAGGGGGACTACACCTTC
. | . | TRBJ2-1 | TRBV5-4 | CASRNGPVVNEQFF | TGTGCCAGCCGAAATGGTCCGGTGGTGAATGAGCAGTTCTTC
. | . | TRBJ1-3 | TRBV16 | CASRETGVSGNTIYF | TGTGCCAGCAGAGAAACAGGAGTCTCTGGAAACACCATATATTTT
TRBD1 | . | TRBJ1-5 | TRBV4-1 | CASSQDRQGLGIQPQHF | TGCGCCAGCAGCCAAGATAGACAGGGGTTAGGAATTCAGCCCCAGCATTTT
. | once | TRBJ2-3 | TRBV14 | CASSEWGRTDTQYF | TGTGCCAGCAGTGAGTGGGGGCGCACAGATACGCAGTATTTT
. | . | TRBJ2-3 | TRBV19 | CASRTSIQGRTDTQYF | TGTGCCAGTAGAACTTCAATACAGGGGAGGACAGATACGCAGTATTTT
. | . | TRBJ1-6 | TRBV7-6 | CASRPLEASPLHF | TGTGCCAGCAGGCCTCTGGAGGCTTCACCCCTCCACTTT
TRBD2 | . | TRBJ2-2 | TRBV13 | CASSFAGVTSGFRGGELFF | TGTGCCAGCAGCTTCGCAGGGGTAACTAGCGGGTTTCGCGGCGGGGAGCTGTTTTTT
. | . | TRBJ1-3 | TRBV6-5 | CASSSGLGGNTIYF | TGTGCCAGCAGTTCAGGGTTAGGTGGAAACACCATATATTTT
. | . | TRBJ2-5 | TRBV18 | CASSPPREPETQYF | TGTGCCAGCTCACCACCGAGGGAGCCAGAGACCCAGTACTTC
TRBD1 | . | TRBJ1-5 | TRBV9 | CASSRDRGLEGQPQHF | TGTGCCAGCAGCCGGGACAGGGGGCTTGAAGGTCAGCCCCAGCATTTT
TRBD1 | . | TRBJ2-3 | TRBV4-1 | CASSQVGTGLRTDTQYF | TGCGCCAGCAGCCAAGTGGGGACAGGGCTTCGCACAGATACGCAGTATTTT
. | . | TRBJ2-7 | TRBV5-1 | CASSFTASGQSPYEQYF | TGCGCCAGCAGCTTTACGGCTTCAGGGCAGTCCCCCTACGAGCAGTACTTC
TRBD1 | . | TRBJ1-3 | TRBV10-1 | CASANRGQPGNTIYF | TGCGCCAGCGCGAACAGGGGCCAGCCCGGAAACACCATATATTTT
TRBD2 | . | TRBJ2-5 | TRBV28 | CASSLGLAGGGQETQYF | TGTGCCAGCAGTTTAGGGCTAGCGGGAGGGGGGCAAGAGACCCAGTACTTC
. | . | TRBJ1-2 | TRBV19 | CASSIGQASYGYTF | TGTGCCAGTAGTATAGGACAGGCGTCTTATGGCTACACCTTC
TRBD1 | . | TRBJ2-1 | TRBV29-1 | CSVEQGNEQFF | TGCAGCGTGGAACAGGGGAATGAGCAGTTCTTC
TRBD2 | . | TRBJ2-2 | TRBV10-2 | CASSLAGNTGELFF | TGCGCCAGCAGTCTAGCGGGGAACACCGGGGAGCTGTTTTTT
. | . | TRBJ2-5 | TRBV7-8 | CASSLYRVGFGVQETQYF | TGTGCCAGCAGCTTATACAGGGTCGGCTTCGGAGTCCAAGAGACCCAGTACTTC
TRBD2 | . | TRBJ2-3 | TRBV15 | CATSSGLAERTDTQYF | TGTGCCACCAGCAGCGGACTAGCGGAACGTACAGATACGCAGTATTTT
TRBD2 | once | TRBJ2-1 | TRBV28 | CASSTSSGPYNEQFF | TGTGCCAGCAGTACCTCTAGCGGGCCTTACAATGAGCAGTTCTTC
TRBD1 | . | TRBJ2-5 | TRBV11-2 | CASSRQGQETQYF | TGTGCCAGCAGCAGACAGGGGCAGGAGACCCAGTACTTC
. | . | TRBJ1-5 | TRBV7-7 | CASSLRFQPQHF | TGTGCCAGCAGCTTACGGTTTCAGCCCCAGCATTTT
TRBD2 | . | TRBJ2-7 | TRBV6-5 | CASIKAGGGNEQYF | TGTGCCAGCATTAAAGCGGGGGGGGGCAACGAGCAGTACTTC
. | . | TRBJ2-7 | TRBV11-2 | CASSLVGSAISKQYF | TGTGCCAGCAGCTTAGTCGGGTCTGCTATAAGTAAGCAGTACTTC
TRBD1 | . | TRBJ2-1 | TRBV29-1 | CSVATGDEQFF | TGCAGCGTCGCGACAGGGGACGAGCAGTTCTTC
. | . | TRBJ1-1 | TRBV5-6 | CASSLSGLWTEAFF | TGTGCCAGCAGCTTGAGCGGTCTTTGGACTGAAGCTTTCTTT
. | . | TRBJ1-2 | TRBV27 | CASRTNPGSHGYTF | TGTGCCAGCCGTACAAATCCCGGGAGCCATGGCTACACCTTC
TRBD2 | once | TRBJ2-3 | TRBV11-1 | CASSSGLAGITDTQYF | TGTGCCAGCAGCTCAGGACTAGCGGGAATCACAGATACGCAGTATTTT
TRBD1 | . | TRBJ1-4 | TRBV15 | CATSGTGGAPYEKLFF | TGTGCCACCAGCGGCACAGGGGGCGCCCCCTATGAAAAACTGTTTTTT
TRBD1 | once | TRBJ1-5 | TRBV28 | CASSPTRGLWNQPQHF | TGTGCCAGCAGTCCCACCAGGGGGCTGTGGAATCAGCCCCAGCATTTT
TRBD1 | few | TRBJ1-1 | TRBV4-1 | CASSQGPGGWTEAFF | TGCGCCAGCAGCCAAGGCCCAGGGGGATGGACTGAAGCTTTCTTT
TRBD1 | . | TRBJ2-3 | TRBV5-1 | CASSWTGSTDTQYF | TGCGCCAGCAGTTGGACAGGGTCCACAGATACGCAGTATTTT
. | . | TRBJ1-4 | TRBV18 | CASSSRDNNEKLFF | TGTGCCAGCTCGTCAAGGGACAATAATGAAAAACTGTTTTTT
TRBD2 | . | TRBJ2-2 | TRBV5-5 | CASSLATSRNTGELFF | TGTGCCAGCAGCTTGGCGACTAGCCGTAACACCGGGGAGCTGTTTTTT
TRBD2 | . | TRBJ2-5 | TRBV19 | CASSIGTSGSFETQYF | TGTGCCAGTAGTATAGGGACTAGCGGGAGTTTTGAGACCCAGTACTTC
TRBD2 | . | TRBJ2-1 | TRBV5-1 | CASSFGSGMLNEQFF | TGCGCCAGCAGCTTTGGTAGCGGGATGCTCAATGAGCAGTTCTTC
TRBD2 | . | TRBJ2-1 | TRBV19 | CARGRGGSNEQFF | TGTGCCAGGGGTCGGGGGGGGTCCAATGAGCAGTTCTTC
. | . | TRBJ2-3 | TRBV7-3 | CASSKTRGTDTQYF | TGTGCCAGCAGCAAGACTAGGGGCACAGATACGCAGTATTTT
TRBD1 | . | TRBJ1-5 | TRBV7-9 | CASSSSDRFSNQPQHF | TGTGCCAGCAGCTCCTCGGACAGGTTTAGCAATCAGCCCCAGCATTTT
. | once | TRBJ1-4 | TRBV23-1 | CASSHGGGNEKLFF | TGCGCCAGCAGTCATGGCGGCGGGAATGAAAAACTGTTTTTT